These T cell receptor beta chains were read from a single sample in a study of Ad26.COV2.S vaccination and SARS-CoV-2 variants. Sequencing was performed with immunoSEQ multiplex PCR; in TCRdb, only in-frame clones are kept and a portion is missing. The sample shows about 280,000 clones, more than 70% of them seen only once. The sample consisted of peripheral blood, taken in a trial of Ad26.COV2.S vaccine versus placebo. All receptors come from a person between 18 and 60 years old who received the Ad26.COV2.S COVID-19 vaccine or a placebo. CDR3s leave out the opening cysteine and the closing phenylalanine or tryptophan. A D gene is named only where the DNA matches it firmly.

d_call	v_call	j_call	cdr3_length	cdr3_aa
.	TRBV5-1	TRBJ1-1	12	ASSYRTANTEAF
.	TRBV11-2	TRBJ2-1	12	ASSHPTRPNEQF
TRBD1	TRBV30	TRBJ2-7	11	AWSEGARSEQY
.	TRBV7-8	TRBJ2-4	10	ASSQDRNIQY
.	TRBV7-9	TRBJ2-7	13	ASSLSGLLSYEQY
.	TRBV15	TRBJ2-7	11	ATSRVLGYEQY
.	TRBV11-1	TRBJ2-2	14	ASSLGPMGNTGELF
TRBD1	TRBV27	TRBJ1-5	12	ASHRTGDNQPQH
TRBD2	TRBV9	TRBJ2-1	13	ASSAGTSSYNEQF
.	TRBV27	TRBJ1-2	13	ASSFEGAPIYGYT
.	TRBV27	TRBJ2-1	14	ASSVERGVWYNEQF
.	TRBV3-1/TRBV3-2	TRBJ2-7	11	ASSPAGPYEQY
.	TRBV12-3/TRBV12-4	TRBJ2-5	11	ASSLRGHETQY
TRBD1	TRBV19	TRBJ2-2	12	ASSDRANTGELF
.	TRBV30	TRBJ1-1	15	AWSALNLGGENTEAF
.	TRBV5-6	TRBJ1-2	13	ASSWNSEPSHGYT
TRBD1	TRBV7-3	TRBJ2-2	16	ASSSLSAGTGGTGELF
TRBD2	TRBV30	TRBJ2-7	11	AWQRGGRYEQY
TRBD1	TRBV4-2	TRBJ2-3	10	ASSQAGTGQY
.	TRBV6-2/TRBV6-3	TRBJ1-1	11	ASSPRTAAEAF
TRBD1	TRBV19	TRBJ1-5	14	ASSIDATGGNQPQH
.	TRBV10-1	TRBJ2-7	10	ASSEALDEQY
TRBD1	TRBV18	TRBJ1-1	13	ASSPQGDEDTEAF
.	TRBV6-1	TRBJ2-2	14	ASSEEPQGGTGELF
.	TRBV19	TRBJ1-2	13	ASSDDRSGSYGYT
.	TRBV18	TRBJ2-5	12	ASSPPYREETQY
.	TRBV28	TRBJ1-5	14	ASSTRGGTFNQPQH
.	TRBV3-1/TRBV3-2	TRBJ1-1	11	ASSQEGRSKAF
.	TRBV7-2	TRBJ2-7	13	ASSLLPQGGYEQY
.	TRBV6-5	TRBJ2-1	13	ASSYGSSPSYEQF
.	TRBV18	TRBJ1-2	10	ASSPQNYGYT
.	TRBV5-1	TRBJ1-2	11	ASSPSPTYGYT
.	TRBV12-2	TRBJ2-7	16	ASRSAGLAGVSSYEQY
.	TRBV6-2/TRBV6-3	TRBJ2-1	13	ASSSSVSSGNEQF
.	TRBV30	TRBJ2-2	12	AWGIPGERGELF
.	TRBV4-1	TRBJ2-1	13	ASSQVPIGANEQF
TRBD1	TRBV9	TRBJ1-3	13	ASSAGTGAGNTIY
.	TRBV6-1	TRBJ2-7	11	ASSETDSYEQY
.	TRBV6-6	TRBJ2-4	13	ASSYRDGPKNIQY
TRBD1	TRBV30	TRBJ1-3	14	AWSVSGTGSGNTIY
.	TRBV19	TRBJ1-3	14	ASSSKGSYSGNTIY
.	TRBV2	TRBJ2-1	9	ASRSYNEQF
TRBD2	TRBV29-1	TRBJ2-5	12	SLKKAGRGETQY
TRBD1	TRBV18	TRBJ1-1	12	ASSPGQSNTEAF
.	TRBV24-1	TRBJ2-1	10	ATSDLGYEQF
.	TRBV3-1/TRBV3-2	TRBJ2-7	13	ASSTQTGTYYEQY
.	TRBV14	TRBJ1-3	11	ASQGSSGNTIY
TRBD2	TRBV6-6	TRBJ2-7	14	ASSSYGRDGTYEQY
TRBD2	TRBV19	TRBJ2-1	13	ASSIPSGGRNEQF
.	TRBV3-1/TRBV3-2	TRBJ2-7	12	ASSQEWDVTEQY
.	TRBV14	TRBJ1-4	12	ASSLTTLGEKLF
.	TRBV18	TRBJ2-5	11	ASSTGQQETQY
.	TRBV19	TRBJ1-5	14	ASSMPDGDSNQPQH
.	TRBV9	TRBJ1-4	10	ASGGDSEKLF
TRBD1	TRBV12-5	TRBJ2-7	13	ASGPGQGPVYEQY